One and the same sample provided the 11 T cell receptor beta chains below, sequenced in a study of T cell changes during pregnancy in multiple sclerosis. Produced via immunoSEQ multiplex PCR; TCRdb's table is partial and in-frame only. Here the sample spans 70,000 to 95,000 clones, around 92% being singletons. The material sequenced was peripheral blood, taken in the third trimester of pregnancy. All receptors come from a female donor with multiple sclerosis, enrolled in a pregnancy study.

The CDR3 region is CASSIVPGGNTEAFF. The CDR3 DNA sequence: TGTGCCAGTAGTATAGTTCCAGGGGGGAACACTGAAGCTTTCTTT. This chain connects TRBV19 to TRBJ1-1; TRBD1 matches 7 bases. The CDR3 is 15 amino acids. J gave up 1 base and V 1 base, and 3 bases lay outside the gene matches. Germline V CDR1 and CDR2: LNHDA, SQIVND (reference sequence).

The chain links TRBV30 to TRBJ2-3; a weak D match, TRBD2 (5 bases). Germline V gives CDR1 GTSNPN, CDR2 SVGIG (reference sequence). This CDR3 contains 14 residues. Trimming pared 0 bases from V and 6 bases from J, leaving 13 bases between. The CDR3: CAWSVPVRGDTQYF. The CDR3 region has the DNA TGTGCCTGGAGTGTACCGGTCCGGGGTGATACGCAGTATTTT. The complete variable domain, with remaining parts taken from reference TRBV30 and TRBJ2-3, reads SQTIHQWPATLVQPVGSPLSLECTVEGTSNPNLYWYRQAAGRGLQLLFYSVGIGQISSEVPQNLSASRPQDRQFILSSKKLLLSDSGFYLCAWSVPVRGDTQYFGPGTRLTVL.

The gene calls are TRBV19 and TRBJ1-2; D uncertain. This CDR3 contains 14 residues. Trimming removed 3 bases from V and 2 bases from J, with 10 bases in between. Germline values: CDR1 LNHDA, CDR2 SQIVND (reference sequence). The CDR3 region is CASSILGGNYGYTF. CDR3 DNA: TGTGCCAGTAGTATCCTGGGCGGGAACTATGGCTACACCTTC.

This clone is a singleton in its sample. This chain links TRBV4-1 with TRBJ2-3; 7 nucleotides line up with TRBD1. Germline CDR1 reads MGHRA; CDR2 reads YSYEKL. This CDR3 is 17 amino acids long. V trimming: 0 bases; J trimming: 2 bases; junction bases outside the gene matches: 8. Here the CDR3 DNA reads TGCGCCAGCAGCCAAGAAGGGGGCGCGATGTCCACAGATACGCAGTATTTT. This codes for CASSQEGGAMSTDTQYF.

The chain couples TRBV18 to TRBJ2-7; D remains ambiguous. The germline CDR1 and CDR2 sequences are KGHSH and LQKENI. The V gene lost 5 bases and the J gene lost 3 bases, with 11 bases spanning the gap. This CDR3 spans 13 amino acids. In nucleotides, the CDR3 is TGTGCCAGCTCAATGCAAAATAGCTACGAGCAGTACTTC. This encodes CASSMQNSYEQYF.

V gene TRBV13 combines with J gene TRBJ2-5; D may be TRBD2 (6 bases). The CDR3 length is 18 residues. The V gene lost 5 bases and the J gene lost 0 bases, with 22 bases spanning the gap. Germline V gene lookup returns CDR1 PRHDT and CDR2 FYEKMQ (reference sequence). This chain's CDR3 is CASSGLLADLEYQETQYF. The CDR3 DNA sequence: TGTGCCAGCAGCGGGCTACTAGCCGATCTTGAGTACCAAGAGACCCAGTACTTC.

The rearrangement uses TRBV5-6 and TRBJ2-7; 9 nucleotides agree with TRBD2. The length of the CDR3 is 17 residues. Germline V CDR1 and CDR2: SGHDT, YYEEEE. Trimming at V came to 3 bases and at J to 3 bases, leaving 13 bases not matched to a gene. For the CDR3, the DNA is TGTGCCAGCAGCTCGACCTTAGGAACTAGCGGGCGCTACGAGCAGTACTTC. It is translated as CASSSTLGTSGRYEQYF.

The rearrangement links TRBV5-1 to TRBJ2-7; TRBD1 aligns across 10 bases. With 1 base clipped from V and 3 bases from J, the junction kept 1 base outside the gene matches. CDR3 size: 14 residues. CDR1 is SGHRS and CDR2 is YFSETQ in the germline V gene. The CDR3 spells CASSLRTGGYEQYF. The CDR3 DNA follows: TGCGCCAGCAGCTTGCGGACAGGGGGCTACGAGCAGTACTTC.

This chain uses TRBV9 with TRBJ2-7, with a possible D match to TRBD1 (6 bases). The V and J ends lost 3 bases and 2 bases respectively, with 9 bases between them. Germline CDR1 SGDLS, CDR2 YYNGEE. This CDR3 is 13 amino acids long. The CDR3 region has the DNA TGTGCCAGCAGCGCGACAGGAACCTACGAGCAGTACTTC. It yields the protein CASSATGTYEQYF.

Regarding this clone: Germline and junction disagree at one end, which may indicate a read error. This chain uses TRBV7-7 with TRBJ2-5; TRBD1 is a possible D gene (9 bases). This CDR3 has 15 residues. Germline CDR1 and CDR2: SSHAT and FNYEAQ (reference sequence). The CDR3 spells CASSLAGQGLETQYF. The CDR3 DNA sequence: TGTGCTAGCAGCTTAGCGGGACAGGGTTTGGAGACCCAGTACTTC.

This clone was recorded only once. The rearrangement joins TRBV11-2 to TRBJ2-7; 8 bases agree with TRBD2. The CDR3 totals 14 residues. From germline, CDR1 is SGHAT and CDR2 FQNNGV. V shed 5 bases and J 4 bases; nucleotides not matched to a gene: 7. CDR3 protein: CASSRAGVLYEQYF. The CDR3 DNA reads TGTGCCAGCAGCCGAGCGGGAGTCTTATACGAGCAGTACTTC.